A single sample gave rise to the 14 T cell receptor beta chains below, sequenced in a study of cytomegalovirus exposure and HLA in healthy donors. The primer mix had 60 Vbeta and 13 Jbeta primers. The data were produced by immunoSEQ multiplex PCR, yet TCRdb's version contains in-frame clones alone and is incomplete. Of 40,000 to 45,000 clones detected, roughly 47% appear once; the ten largest clones hold 9.5% to 13%. Sequenced input: PBMCs. These receptors originate from a human donor in good health.

The chain combines TRBV5-1 with TRBJ2-1; 10 bases line up with TRBD1. In germline, CDR1 is SGHRS, CDR2 YFSETQ. This CDR3 is 15 amino acids long. The ends lost 2 bases at V and 7 bases at J; junction bases unmatched: 6. The DNA for the CDR3 is TGCGCCAGCAGCTTAACGACAGGGGGCAGGAATGAGCAGTTCTTC. Its protein is CASSLTTGGRNEQFF. Based on the CDR3 plus reference TRBV5-1 and TRBJ2-1, the full variable domain is KAGVTQTPRYLIKTRGQQVTLSCSPISGHRSVSWYQQTPGQGLQFLFEYFSETQRNKGNFPGRFSGRQFSNSRSEMNVSTLELGDSALYLCASSLTTGGRNEQFFGPGTRLTVL.

The chain couples TRBV5-1 to TRBJ1-5, with D hard to call. The CDR3 totals 15 residues. V was shortened by 0 bases and J by 7 bases, with 14 bases between the two germline ends. Germline values: CDR1 SGHRS, CDR2 YFSETQ. In nucleotides, the CDR3 is TGCGCCAGCAGCTTGGATTTGACGAGGAGGCAGCCCCAGCATTTT. It yields the protein CASSLDLTRRQPQHF.

The chain combines TRBV28 with TRBJ2-5; TRBD1 matches at 9 bases. The J call is doubtful: the DNA matches TRBJ2-7 better. The CDR3 is made up of 15 amino acids. Germline CDR1 reads MDHEN; CDR2 reads SYDVKM. This CDR3 reads CASRRQGGPSYEQYF. CDR3 nucleotides: TGTGCCAGCAGGAGACAGGGGGGCCCATCCTACGAGCAGTACTTC.

This clone has just a few counts. This chain connects TRBV27 to TRBJ2-1, with TRBD1 matching 9 bases. Germline CDR1 reads MNHEY; CDR2 reads SMNVEV (reference sequence). With V trimmed by 5 bases and J by 3 bases, 11 bases remained unmatched. The CDR3 runs 17 residues. The CDR3 bases are TGTGCCAGCAGTCGCTCTCTCACAGGGGGCATCTACAATGAGCAGTTCTTC. It codes for CASSRSLTGGIYNEQFF.

The rearrangement links TRBV21-1 to TRBJ2-4; whether TRBD1, the table's D call, matches the DNA was not checked. TRBV21-1 is a listed pseudogene. This CDR3 has 15 residues. CDR3 sequence: CAILTQTRPKNIQYF. Here the CDR3 DNA reads TGTGCCATCTTGACCCAGACACGGCCCAAAAACATTCAGTACTTC.

The V and J genes are TRBV6-5 and TRBJ2-7; 11 bases line up with TRBD1. Germline trimming cut 6 bases from V and 4 bases from J; bases unmatched to any gene: 8. The CDR3 runs 15 residues. CDR1 and CDR2 from the germline V gene are MNHEY and SVGAGI. Here the CDR3 DNA reads TGTGCCAGCAGAGAGGCCGGGACAGGGGGATACGAGCAGTACTTC. Residues: CASREAGTGGYEQYF.

This chain connects TRBV27 to TRBJ1-5; D gene uncertain. This CDR3 has 14 residues. Germline lookup yields CDR1 MNHEY and CDR2 SMNVEV (reference sequence). The V end lost 2 bases, the J end lost 4 bases, and 9 bases lay between the germline ends. CDR3 region: CASSLIPYNQPQHF. As DNA, the CDR3 is TGTGCCAGCAGTTTAATACCCTATAATCAGCCCCAGCATTTT.

This chain joins TRBV7-9 and TRBJ2-1; TRBD2 aligns across 9 bases. The CDR3 consists of 16 residues. Germline V lookup: CDR1 SEHNR, CDR2 FQNEAQ (reference sequence). Trimming cost V 5 bases and J 2 bases; bases outside gene matches: 7. The CDR3 region has the DNA TGTGCCAGCAGCCCATCTAGCGGGACGCCCTACAATGAGCAGTTCTTC. Translating it yields CASSPSSGTPYNEQFF.

This sequence joins TRBV19 and TRBJ2-1, with 9 bases that match TRBD2. The CDR3 runs 15 residues. Germline CDR1 reads LNHDA; CDR2 reads SQIVND (reference sequence). V lost 9 bases to trimming and J lost 2 bases; unmatched junction nucleotides: 8. The CDR3 nucleotides are TGTGCCAGCTCCGCGGGGGGGTTTCCCTACAATGAGCAGTTCTTC. The encoded protein is CASSAGGFPYNEQFF.

This clone was picked up a small number of times. V usage is TRBV7-9 and J usage is TRBJ2-1; TRBD2 matches at 14 bases. The J segment lost 10 bases and the V segment lost 7 bases, leaving 6 bases of the junction unmatched. This CDR3 contains 14 residues. Germline loops: CDR1 SEHNR, CDR2 FQNEAQ (reference sequence). In DNA, the CDR3 is TGTGCCAGCATCACGACTAGCGGGGGGGTGGAGCAGTTCTTC. Protein: CASITTSGGVEQFF.

This clone has only a few counts. This chain joins TRBV7-9 and TRBJ2-1; D may be TRBD2 (5 bases). V lost 7 bases, J lost 0 bases, and 13 bases lay in between. The CDR3 is 15 residues long. Germline V gene data show CDR1 as SEHNR and CDR2 as FQNEAQ (reference sequence). CDR3 in amino acids: CASTEGQVSYNEQFF. The CDR3, as DNA: TGTGCCAGCACCGAGGGCCAGGTCTCCTACAATGAGCAGTTCTTC.

This clone ranks as medium-sized. This chain joins TRBV2 and TRBJ1-3, with D maybe TRBD1 (5 bases). The CDR3 is 16 residues long. V was cut by 6 bases and J by 0 bases, with 15 bases left in between. CDR1 is SNHLY, CDR2 FYNNEI, per germline. DNA of the CDR3: TGTGCCAGCAGATACTCGGGGGGGAGCTCTGGAAACACCATATATTTT. Encoded protein: CASRYSGGSSGNTIYF.

The V and J genes are TRBV7-2 and TRBJ1-1, with TRBD1 matching over 8 bases. Germline loops: CDR1 SGHTA, CDR2 FQGNSA. Germline trimming cut 1 base from V and 4 bases from J; bases unmatched to any gene: 5. CDR3 length: 15 residues. The CDR3 sequence is CASSLVTGGGTEAFF. CDR3 DNA: TGTGCCAGCAGCTTAGTTACAGGGGGTGGCACTGAAGCTTTCTTT.

This clone was seen a few times. V usage is TRBV11-2 and J usage is TRBJ2-7; 9 bases agree with TRBD2. The CDR3 covers 16 residues. V lost 4 bases and J lost 2; bases outside the gene matches: 9. From germline, CDR1 is SGHAT and CDR2 FQNNGV. CDR3: CASSSPAAGGTYEQYF. The CDR3 coding sequence is TGTGCCAGCAGCTCCCCAGCAGCGGGGGGTACCTACGAGCAGTACTTC.